The clone carrying this TCR beta chain showed up just once. The antigen is not known. These data originate in a study of cytomegalovirus exposure and HLA in healthy donors. General observations from the study: Under in vitro conditions, a few CMV-associated chains were confirmed as specific for CMV antigens. A classifier reportedly called cytomegalovirus status with high sensitivity and specificity. The finding came from a later analysis; first-cohort TCR clusters tended to co-occur in the 95 to 150 validation repertoires. Rare TCR sequences dominated, though some public TCRs recurred in many donors.

Method: immunoSEQ multiplex PCR; TCRdb's copy keeps in-frame clones and lacks some. The sample shows 65,000 or so clones, just over 90% of them seen only once. The CDR3 runs 12 residues. The germline V and J ends were trimmed by 6 bases and 3 bases, with 8 bases remaining between them. Germline V gene data show CDR1 as MDHEN and CDR2 as SYDVKM. The V and J genes are TRBV28 and TRBJ1-2; no reliable D call. The specimen sequenced was PBMCs. This receptor was identified in a woman between 18 and 29 years old in good health and CMV-seronegative. CDR3 bases: TGTGCCAGCAGGTTACGGGACTATGGCTACACCTTC. Protein sequence: CASRLRDYGYTF.